What follows are 27 T cell receptor beta chains derived from one specimen sequenced in a study of blood T cell repertoires in COVID-19. Libraries were prepared by immunoSEQ multiplex PCR; TCRdb keeps only in-frame clonotypes and omits some of them. Among about 110,000 clones listed, about two thirds were seen once. The sequenced sample consisted of peripheral blood. The receptors shown here come from a human donor with acute or convalescent COVID-19. The donor label of this sample is uncertain.

This chain links TRBV4-2 with TRBJ1-6; 11 bases fit TRBD1. This CDR3 contains 16 residues. V was clipped by 7 bases and J by 7 bases; unmatched bases: 9. Germline V gene data show CDR1 as LGHNA and CDR2 as YNFKEQ. In DNA, the CDR3 is TGTGCCAGCACTTCCAGGACAGGGGGCGTGAATTCACCCCTCCACTTT. Protein: CASTSRTGGVNSPLHF.

The V gene is TRBV19, the J gene TRBJ2-3; 8 nucleotides agree with TRBD1. The V segment lost 6 bases and the J segment 0 bases; nucleotides outside the gene matches: 11. Per germline, CDR1 LNHDA and CDR2 SQIVND (reference sequence). The CDR3 loop spans 17 amino acids. The CDR3 reads CASRPLHRGKSTDTQYF. The CDR3 DNA follows: TGTGCCAGTAGACCCCTTCACAGGGGGAAGAGCACAGATACGCAGTATTTT.

V usage is TRBV7-9 and J usage is TRBJ2-7; 9 bases match TRBD1. V shed 1 base and J 1 base; nucleotides not matched to a gene: 5. The CDR3 contains 16 residues. CDR1 and CDR2 (germline): SEHNR, FQNEAQ (reference sequence). The CDR3 sequence is CASSLGTGTGSYEQYF. DNA for the CDR3: TGTGCCAGCAGCTTAGGGACCGGGACAGGGTCCTACGAGCAGTACTTC. Based on the CDR3 plus reference TRBV7-9 and TRBJ2-7, the full variable domain is DTGVSQNPRHKITKRGQNVTFRCDPISEHNRLYWYRQTLGQGPEFLTYFQNEAQLEKSRLLSDRFSAERPKGSFSTLEIQRTEQGDSAMYLCASSLGTGTGSYEQYFGPGTRLTVT.

This clone was counted ten times or more. The chain carries TRBV18 and TRBJ1-2; 9 positions agree with TRBD1. The CDR3 is made up of 13 amino acids. The V segment lost 8 bases and the J segment 6 bases; nucleotides outside the gene matches: 7. The germline V gene encodes CDR1 KGHSH and CDR2 LQKENI. For the CDR3, the DNA is TGTGCCAGCCACAGGGGGCAGGGTGATGGCTACACCTTC. It translates to CASHRGQGDGYTF.

This rearrangement joins TRBV6-5 to TRBJ1-5; D gene ambiguous. This CDR3 region has 13 residues. Germline V lookup: CDR1 MNHEY, CDR2 SVGAGI. Trimming cost V 8 bases and J 2 bases, with 10 bases left between them. Here the CDR3 DNA reads TGTGCCAGCGGTCTTGGAGGCAATCAGCCCCAGCATTTT. Translating it yields CASGLGGNQPQHF.

This chain connects TRBV30 to TRBJ1-2, with D hard to call. V lost 5 bases, J lost 4 bases, and 8 bases lay in between. The CDR3 extends over 11 amino acids. Germline V lookup: CDR1 GTSNPN, CDR2 SVGIG (reference sequence). This chain's CDR3 is CAWSNSYGYTF. The CDR3 DNA reads as TGTGCCTGGTCGAACAGCTATGGCTACACCTTC. The complete variable domain, with remaining parts taken from reference TRBV30 and TRBJ1-2, reads SQTIHQWPATLVQPVGSPLSLECTVEGTSNPNLYWYRQAAGRGLQLLFYSVGIGQISSEVPQNLSASRPQDRQFILSSKKLLLSDSGFYLCAWSNSYGYTFGSGTRLTVV.

The chain has TRBV29-1 and TRBJ2-7; D call uncertain. Trimming left V 4 bases short and J 3 bases short, with 10 bases between. Germline V gives CDR1 SQVTM, CDR2 ANQGSEA. There are 12 residues in the CDR3. In DNA form, the CDR3 reads TGCAGCGTTGGCCCCGAGAGCTACGAGCAGTACTTC. This codes for CSVGPESYEQYF.

The chain joins TRBV18 to TRBJ1-6, with 9 bases lining up with TRBD1. The length of the CDR3 is 17 residues. The trim removed 0 bases at V and 7 bases at J, leaving 7 bases unmatched. CDR1 and CDR2 (germline): KGHSH, LQKENI. CDR3 nucleotide sequence: TGTGCCAGCTCACCACCGCAGGGACAGGGAGGGAATTCACCCCTCCACTTT. Translating gives CASSPPQGQGGNSPLHF.

This chain uses TRBV6-5 with TRBJ1-5; a weak D match, TRBD1 (6 bases). Trimming stripped 7 bases from V and 4 bases from J, with 14 bases between. This CDR3 region has 14 residues. The germline V gene encodes CDR1 MNHEY and CDR2 SVGAGI. CDR3 protein: CASTRRGKNQPQHF. CDR3 nucleotide sequence: TGTGCCAGCACTAGAAGGGGGAAAAATCAGCCCCAGCATTTT.

J is TRBJ1-1 and V is TRBV21-1; no check of the table's D call, TRBD1, against the DNA was made. TRBV21-1 is given as a pseudogene. This CDR3 is built from 12 residues. CDR3 DNA: TGTGCCAGCCCCAGGGGGCAGACTGAAGCTTTCTTT. As protein: CASPRGQTEAFF.

This clone is a singleton in its sample. The CDR3 region has the DNA TGCAGCGTTGAGACAGGGGCTGGAAACACCATATATTTT. Protein: CSVETGAGNTIYF. This rearrangement joins TRBV29-1 to TRBJ1-3; 8 positions agree with TRBD1. The ends lost 3 bases at V and 2 bases at J; junction bases unmatched: 0. The CDR3 is made up of 13 amino acids. CDR1 SQVTM and CDR2 ANQGSEA come from the germline V gene.

The chain has TRBV9 and TRBJ2-3, with 10 bases matching TRBD2. J gave up 3 bases and V 0 bases, and 7 bases lay outside the gene matches. This CDR3 is built from 17 residues. CDR1 and CDR2 from the germline V gene are SGDLS and YYNGEE. CDR3 in DNA: TGTGCCAGCAGCGTAGGAGGTAGCGGGGGGCGGACAGATACGCAGTATTTT. It translates to CASSVGGSGGRTDTQYF.

The sample holds a few counts of this clone. The rearrangement uses TRBV6-5 and TRBJ2-5; 12 positions agree with TRBD2. V was clipped by 9 bases and J by 1 base; unmatched bases: 3. Germline CDR1 MNHEY, CDR2 SVGAGI. CDR3 length: 14 residues. The CDR3 DNA reads TGTGCCAGTGGGACTAGCGGGTCCCAAGAGACCCAGTACTTC. This codes for CASGTSGSQETQYF.

The chain employs TRBV19 and TRBJ2-2; possible D gene TRBD2, 6 bases. This CDR3 contains 16 residues. Trimming took off 3 bases at V and 0 bases at J, with 11 bases between the two ends. From germline, CDR1 is LNHDA and CDR2 SQIVND (reference sequence). CDR3 DNA: TGTGCCAGTAGTATCTGGCGGGGTGCGAACACCGGGGAGCTGTTTTTT. Residues: CASSIWRGANTGELFF. Full variable domain (missing parts from reference TRBV19 and TRBJ2-2): DGGITQSPKYLFRKEGQNVTLSCEQNLNHDAMYWYRQDPGQGLRLIYYSQIVNDFQKGDIAEGYSVSREKKESFPLTVTSAQKNPTAFYLCASSIWRGANTGELFFGEGSRLTVL.

The chain is built from TRBV7-2 and TRBJ2-7, with 8 bases identical to TRBD1. Germline lookup yields CDR1 SGHTA and CDR2 FQGNSA. The CDR3 extends over 16 amino acids. Trimming cost V 5 bases and J 0 bases; bases outside gene matches: 9. CDR3 coding DNA: TGTGCCAGCAGCGTCCGAACAGGGGGGAGCTCCTACGAGCAGTACTTC. This translates into CASSVRTGGSSYEQYF.

The genes are TRBV5-6 and TRBJ2-1; D might be TRBD1 (6 bases). Trimming left V 0 bases short and J 5 bases short, with 12 bases between. The CDR3 is 15 amino acids. CDR1 SGHDT and CDR2 YYEEEE come from the germline V gene. The CDR3 spells CASSLVWGLDNEQFF. Here the CDR3 DNA reads TGTGCCAGCAGCTTGGTGTGGGGGCTCGACAATGAGCAGTTCTTC.

The chain carries TRBV5-8 and TRBJ2-5, with D maybe TRBD1 (6 bases). The ends were cut back, 0 bases at V and 4 bases at J, with 13 bases in the middle. The CDR3 is 15 amino acids. The V gene's germline CDR1 is SGHTS and CDR2 YDEGEE. CDR3 bases: TGTGCCAGCAGCTTGGGGGGGCTTTTGGGAGAGACCCAGTACTTC. Amino acid sequence: CASSLGGLLGETQYF.

This clone has only a few counts. V usage is TRBV6-5 and J usage is TRBJ1-6; 9 nucleotides align to TRBD1. J lost 8 bases, V lost 6 bases, and 2 bases had no gene match. CDR1 is MNHEY, CDR2 SVGAGI, per germline. CDR3 length: 13 residues. This chain's CDR3 is CASSRDRDSPLHF. The CDR3 DNA reads TGTGCCAGCAGCCGGGACAGGGATTCACCCCTCCACTTT.

This chain uses TRBV24-1 with TRBJ2-3, with D possibly TRBD1 on 6 matching bases. This CDR3 comprises 15 residues. Trimming cost V 9 bases and J 3 bases, with 18 bases left between them. Germline CDR1 reads KGHDR; CDR2 reads SFDVKD. DNA for the CDR3: TGTGCCACCGCTGGGGACCCACAGGGAACAGATACGCAGTATTTT. It yields the protein CATAGDPQGTDTQYF.

The gene calls are TRBV19 and TRBJ1-4; D call uncertain. V lost 6 bases and J 0 bases, leaving 11 bases between the germline ends. Germline CDR1 and CDR2: LNHDA and SQIVND (reference sequence). The length of the CDR3 is 15 residues. This CDR3 reads CASSLPGATNEKLFF. The CDR3 nucleotides are TGTGCCAGTAGCTTACCGGGTGCAACTAATGAAAAACTGTTTTTT. Supplemented by reference TRBV19 and TRBJ1-4, the full variable domain reads DGGITQSPKYLFRKEGQNVTLSCEQNLNHDAMYWYRQDPGQGLRLIYYSQIVNDFQKGDIAEGYSVSREKKESFPLTVTSAQKNPTAFYLCASSLPGATNEKLFFGSGTQLSVL.

This chain connects TRBV30 to TRBJ1-2, with TRBD1 as a possible D gene (6 bases). The V gene's germline CDR1 is GTSNPN and CDR2 SVGIG (reference sequence). The CDR3 totals 15 residues. V was pared by 5 bases and J by 0 bases, with 16 bases between. The CDR3 DNA reads TGTGCCTGGTCACCCGGGGGGCCGACTAACTATGGCTACACCTTC. Protein: CAWSPGGPTNYGYTF.

V usage is TRBV4-2 and J usage is TRBJ2-3; weak D call: TRBD2 (6 bases). The ends were cut back, 0 bases at V and 1 base at J, with 11 bases in the middle. CDR1 LGHNA and CDR2 YNFKEQ come from the germline V gene. CDR3 length: 16 residues. In DNA form, the CDR3 reads TGTGCCAGCAGCCAAGACGCTGGGACTGGCACAGATACGCAGTATTTT. Translated, it gives CASSQDAGTGTDTQYF.

This clone was seen a handful of times. The chain carries TRBV18 and TRBJ1-4, with 8 bases fitting TRBD1. The CDR3 has 16 amino acids. From germline, CDR1 is KGHSH and CDR2 LQKENI. V lost 4 bases and J lost 0; bases outside the gene matches: 4. The CDR3 nucleotides read TGTGCCAGCTCACAACACAGGGGGTCAACTAATGAAAAACTGTTTTTT. Its protein product is CASSQHRGSTNEKLFF.

The rearrangement joins TRBV11-2 to TRBJ1-2, with a tentative D call TRBD1 (6 bases). The germline gives CDR1 SGHAT, CDR2 FQNNGV. Between the trimmed V and J ends, which lost 3 bases and 0 bases, there was a span of 17 bases. The CDR3 is 17 amino acids. CDR3 sequence (DNA): TGTGCCAGCAGCTTTCAGGGTGGGACAAGAGCTAACTATGGCTACACCTTC. Translated, it gives CASSFQGGTRANYGYTF.

The chain employs TRBV5-1 and TRBJ1-3; D uncertain. With 2 bases removed from V and 1 base from J, the gap between germline ends came to 7 bases. Germline CDR1 SGHRS, CDR2 YFSETQ. The CDR3 runs to 14 residues. Here the CDR3 reads CASSFGVSGNTIYF. CDR3 coding DNA: TGCGCCAGCAGCTTCGGTGTTTCTGGAAACACCATATATTTT.

The rearrangement links TRBV4-1 to TRBJ2-1; D is uncertain. Germline V gene lookup returns CDR1 MGHRA and CDR2 YSYEKL. V dropped 1 base and J dropped 0 bases, with 10 bases sitting between them. The CDR3 sequence is 16 residues long. Written as DNA, the CDR3 is TGCGCCAGCAGCCAAGTCGGGTTTAGCTCCTACAATGAGCAGTTCTTC. It encodes CASSQVGFSSYNEQFF.

This clone has at least ten counts. The chain couples TRBV9 to TRBJ2-7; the match to TRBD2 covers 9 bases. The germline V gene encodes CDR1 SGDLS and CDR2 YYNGEE. Unmatched junction bases numbered 9, after V lost 3 bases and J lost 2 bases. The length of the CDR3 is 16 residues. Here the CDR3 DNA reads TGTGCCAGCAGCGCTACCGGGACTAGCAGAACCTACGAGCAGTACTTC. This gives the protein CASSATGTSRTYEQYF.